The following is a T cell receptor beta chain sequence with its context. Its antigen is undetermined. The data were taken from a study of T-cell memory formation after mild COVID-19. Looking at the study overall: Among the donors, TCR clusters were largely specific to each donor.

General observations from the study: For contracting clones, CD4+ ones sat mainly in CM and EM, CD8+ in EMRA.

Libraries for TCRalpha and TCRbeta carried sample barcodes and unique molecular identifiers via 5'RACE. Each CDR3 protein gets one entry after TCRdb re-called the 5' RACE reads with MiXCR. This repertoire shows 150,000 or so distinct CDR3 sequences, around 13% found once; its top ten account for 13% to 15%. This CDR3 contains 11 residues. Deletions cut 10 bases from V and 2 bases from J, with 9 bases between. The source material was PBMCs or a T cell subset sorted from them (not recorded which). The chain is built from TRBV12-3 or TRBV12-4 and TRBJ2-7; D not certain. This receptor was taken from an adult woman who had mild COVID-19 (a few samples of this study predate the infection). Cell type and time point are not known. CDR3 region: CAIGRAYEQYF. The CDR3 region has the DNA TGTGCCATCGGAAGAGCCTACGAGCAGTACTTC.